The 28 T cell receptor beta chains presented below share a single source sample, sequenced in a study of CD8+ T cells in alopecia areata. RNA was extracted and reverse transcribed into cDNA as the sequencing template. Here immunoSEQ multiplex PCR was the method, and the copy in TCRdb shows in-frame clones only, minus some. Of roughly 170,000 clones detected, 50% to 75% appear once; the ten largest clones hold approximately 14%. This specimen was CD4+ T cells sorted from blood, taken at week 0. These receptors all stem from a human donor with alopecia areata.

J is TRBJ1-2 and V is TRBV19; 7 bases map to TRBD1. The ends lost 9 bases at V and 7 bases at J; junction bases unmatched: 8. The CDR3 spans 12 residues. Germline V CDR1 and CDR2: LNHDA, SQIVND (reference sequence). CDR3 region: CASADRRSGYTF. In DNA, the CDR3 is TGTGCCAGCGCGGACAGGAGGAGTGGCTACACCTTC.

The chain couples TRBV7-2 to TRBJ2-1; D is unresolved. V gave up 5 bases and J gave up 8 bases, with 13 bases separating them. In germline, CDR1 is SGHTA, CDR2 FQGNSA. The CDR3 contains 13 residues. The CDR3 is CASSPLVPDEQFF. DNA for the CDR3: TGTGCCAGCAGCCCGTTAGTCCCCGATGAGCAGTTCTTC.

This rearrangement joins TRBV27 to TRBJ1-1, with TRBD1 as a possible D gene (5 bases). Germline V lookup: CDR1 MNHEY, CDR2 SMNVEV (reference sequence). V lost 3 bases, J lost 3 bases, and 11 bases lay in between. This CDR3 region has 14 residues. DNA for the CDR3: TGTGCCAGCAGTTTGTCTGGGGGGTACACTGAAGCTTTCTTT. Protein product: CASSLSGGYTEAFF.

This clone was seen more than once but under ten times. The V gene is TRBV29-1, the J gene TRBJ2-7; D is perhaps TRBD1 (6 bases). V lost 7 bases, J lost 0 bases, and 10 bases lay in between. Germline assignment: CDR1 SQVTM and CDR2 ANQGSEA. The CDR3 is 12 amino acids. The CDR3 spells CSAGDTSYEQYF. The CDR3 nucleotides are TGCAGCGCTGGGGACACCTCCTACGAGCAGTACTTC.

This sequence joins TRBV30 and TRBJ1-6; D is unresolved. V was trimmed by 0 bases and J by 7 bases, leaving 10 bases between them. The CDR3 totals 14 residues. The V gene's germline CDR1 is GTSNPN and CDR2 SVGIG (reference sequence). The CDR3 bases are TGTGCCTGGAGTGTTTCGACGGCCAATTCACCCCTCCACTTT. It specifies CAWSVSTANSPLHF.

The chain links TRBV6-6 to TRBJ1-6; TRBD1 might be the D (6 bases). This CDR3 comprises 15 residues. From germline, CDR1 is MNHNY and CDR2 SVGAGI (reference sequence). V lost 6 bases to trimming and J lost 9 bases, with 18 bases between them. In DNA form, the CDR3 reads TGTGCCAGCAGCCAGAGGGGGACGGGGGGTTCACCCCTCCACTTT. It specifies CASSQRGTGGSPLHF.

This clone occurred a few times. This rearrangement joins TRBV28 to TRBJ1-2; perhaps TRBD1 as D (6 bases). The V and J ends lost 5 bases and 4 bases respectively, with 17 bases between them. Per germline, CDR1 MDHEN and CDR2 SYDVKM. This CDR3 comprises 15 residues. CDR3 DNA sequence: TGTGCCAGCAGTCCGCCGGGACAAGAGACCTATGGCTACACCTTC. It is translated as CASSPPGQETYGYTF.

This clone was recorded a few times. The sample contains more than one DNA sequence encoding this CDR3. The chain carries TRBV29-1 and TRBJ1-2; D is ambiguous. In germline, CDR1 is SQVTM, CDR2 ANQGSEA. This CDR3 region has 11 residues. V lost 4 bases and J 5 bases, leaving 8 bases between the germline ends. CDR3 DNA sequence: TGCAGCGTTGTGCGCGATTATGGCTACACCTTC. Translating gives CSVVRDYGYTF.

This clone occurred a few times. The chain couples TRBV30 to TRBJ1-1; the D is unclear. Per germline, CDR1 GTSNPN and CDR2 SVGIG (reference sequence). Trimming stripped 0 bases from V and 3 bases from J, with 8 bases between. There are 13 residues in the CDR3. The CDR3 DNA is TGTGCCTGGAGTGTCGGCTGGCACACTGAAGCTTTCTTT. Translation gives CAWSVGWHTEAFF.

The sample holds a few counts of this clone. The chain carries TRBV30 and TRBJ2-1; 10 bases match TRBD2. Germline CDR1 GTSNPN, CDR2 SVGIG (reference sequence). The CDR3 runs 14 residues. V lost 1 base and J lost 9; bases outside the gene matches: 6. DNA for the CDR3: TGTGCCTGGAGTGCTAGCGGGGGAAAGGGTGAGCAGTTCTTC. Protein product: CAWSASGGKGEQFF.

This clone was detected once. CDR3 nucleotides: TGCAGCGTCTATGTGGACAGGGTCCAAGAGACCCAGTACTTC. Translating it yields CSVYVDRVQETQYF. The chain links TRBV29-1 to TRBJ2-5; 8 nucleotides align to TRBD1. The CDR3 is 14 amino acids. Germline values: CDR1 SQVTM, CDR2 ANQGSEA. V was clipped by 6 bases and J by 1 base; unmatched bases: 7.

The V gene is TRBV2, the J gene TRBJ1-6; TRBD1 is a possible D gene (6 bases). Trimming shortened V by 7 bases and J by 7 bases, and 17 bases separated the two germline ends. The CDR3 extends over 15 amino acids. The germline CDR1 and CDR2 sequences are SNHLY and FYNNEI. The CDR3 here is CASNGRGWGNSPLHF. The CDR3 DNA reads as TGTGCCAGCAACGGCAGGGGCTGGGGGAATTCACCCCTCCACTTT.

The rearrangement links TRBV5-5 to TRBJ2-3, with unresolved D. Germline assignment: CDR1 SGHKS and CDR2 YYEKEE (reference sequence). Trimming stripped 4 bases from V and 4 bases from J, with 13 bases between. The CDR3 has 14 amino acids. The CDR3 region is CASSQGIWSDTQYF. CDR3 bases: TGTGCCAGCAGCCAAGGAATTTGGTCAGATACGCAGTATTTT.

This rearrangement joins TRBV11-3 to TRBJ2-5; D call uncertain. Per germline, CDR1 SGHNT and CDR2 YENEEA. The CDR3 loop spans 12 amino acids. V lost 6 bases to trimming and J lost 4 bases, with 9 bases between them. The CDR3 sequence: CASRGSSETQYF. The CDR3 DNA follows: TGTGCCAGCAGAGGGTCTTCAGAGACCCAGTACTTC.

Regarding this clone: Within the sample, other DNA sequences also encode this same CDR3. The chain is built from TRBV9 and TRBJ2-2; D might be TRBD1 (6 bases). V lost 0 bases and J 5 bases, leaving 11 bases between the germline ends. This CDR3 is built from 15 residues. Germline CDR1 is SGDLS and CDR2 is YYNGEE. The CDR3 spells CASSVGTAGTGELFF. CDR3 nucleotide sequence: TGTGCCAGCAGCGTAGGGACAGCAGGGACCGGGGAGCTGTTTTTT.

In this sample, this clone turned up once. The chain joins TRBV27 to TRBJ2-2; the D gene is possibly TRBD1 (6 bases). The ends were cut back, 6 bases at V and 7 bases at J, with 12 bases in the middle. This CDR3 has 13 amino acids. In germline, CDR1 is MNHEY, CDR2 SMNVEV (reference sequence). In DNA, the CDR3 is TGTGCCAGCAGCCTAGGGGGAATCGGGGAGCTGTTTTTT. Encoded protein: CASSLGGIGELFF.

In this sample, this clone turned up a few times. The CDR3 bases are TGCAGCGTTGAGATCCAGGGAGGCAATGAGCAGTTCTTC. This encodes CSVEIQGGNEQFF. The chain uses TRBV29-1 and TRBJ2-1; a weak D match, TRBD2 (6 bases). The CDR3 runs 13 residues. Trimming stripped 3 bases from V and 6 bases from J, with 12 bases between. CDR1 SQVTM and CDR2 ANQGSEA come from the germline V gene.

The V call is TRBV18, the J call TRBJ2-7; no firm D call. The CDR3 has 12 amino acids. The germline V and J ends were trimmed by 5 bases and 0 bases, with 5 bases remaining between them. Germline CDR1 reads KGHSH; CDR2 reads LQKENI. As DNA, the CDR3 is TGTGCCAGCTCAGGCAACTCCTACGAGCAGTACTTC. This gives the protein CASSGNSYEQYF.

V and J are TRBV30 and TRBJ2-6; 8 bases are shared with TRBD1. CDR3 length equals 16 residues. The V gene end was trimmed by 8 bases and the J gene end by 0 bases; junction bases not matched to a gene: 9. Germline V gives CDR1 GTSNPN, CDR2 SVGIG (reference sequence). The CDR3 sequence is CAGGTGSPSGANVLTF. The CDR3 DNA follows: TGTGCCGGCGGGACAGGTTCTCCCTCTGGGGCCAACGTCCTGACTTTC.

The V call is TRBV7-9, the J call TRBJ1-1; D is unresolved. The CDR3 contains 16 residues. V gave up 5 bases and J gave up 1 base, with 17 bases separating them. Germline V gives CDR1 SEHNR, CDR2 FQNEAQ (reference sequence). The CDR3: CASSPAGSLRNTEAFF. CDR3 nucleotide sequence: TGTGCCAGCAGCCCCGCCGGGTCCCTTAGGAACACTGAAGCTTTCTTT.

The CDR3 sequence is CASSARYEKLFF. CDR3 nucleotide sequence: TGTGCCAGCAGTGCCAGATATGAAAAACTGTTTTTT. The rearrangement joins TRBV2 to TRBJ1-4; D is unresolved. V was cut by 4 bases and J by 6 bases, with 6 bases left in between. The V gene's germline CDR1 is SNHLY and CDR2 FYNNEI. The CDR3 contains 12 residues.

This clone was seen a handful of times. The rearrangement uses TRBV11-2 and TRBJ2-5, with D possibly TRBD2 on 5 matching bases. V was trimmed by 4 bases and J by 4 bases, leaving 10 bases between them. CDR1 is SGHAT, CDR2 FQNNGV, per germline. The CDR3 has 13 residues. The CDR3 coding sequence is TGTGCCAGCAGCTGGCGGGTTTCAGAGACCCAGTACTTC. This encodes CASSWRVSETQYF.

The rearrangement uses TRBV18 and TRBJ2-7; 7 bases are a match to TRBD1. V lost 5 bases to trimming and J lost 10 bases; unmatched junction nucleotides: 5. This CDR3 region has 11 residues. Germline CDR1 reads KGHSH; CDR2 reads LQKENI. CDR3 amino acids: CASSNRDSQYF. CDR3 bases: TGTGCCAGCTCAAACCGGGACAGCCAGTACTTC.

CDR3: CAHGTDPGSPLHF. CDR3 nucleotide sequence: TGTGCCCACGGGACGGACCCAGGGTCACCCCTCCACTTT. The J gene is TRBJ1-6, the V gene TRBV30; perhaps TRBD1 as D (5 bases). This CDR3 spans 13 amino acids. Trimming removed 8 bases from V and 10 bases from J, with 18 bases in between. Germline V CDR1 and CDR2: GTSNPN, SVGIG (reference sequence).

The CDR3 here is CASRRDGELFF. The CDR3 coding sequence is TGTGCCAGCAGGAGGGACGGGGAGCTGTTTTTT. This chain links TRBV2 with TRBJ2-2; tentatively, D is TRBD2 (5 bases). V gave up 6 bases and J gave up 7 bases, with 6 bases separating them. There are 11 residues in the CDR3. CDR1 and CDR2 from the germline V gene are SNHLY and FYNNEI.

The J gene is TRBJ2-7, the V gene TRBV29-1, with unresolved D. Germline loops: CDR1 SQVTM, CDR2 ANQGSEA. The V end was cut by 3 bases, the J end by 8 bases, with 17 bases between. This CDR3 spans 13 amino acids. The CDR3 here is CSVDGPGLLKQYF. The CDR3 nucleotides read TGCAGCGTTGACGGTCCTGGGCTTCTCAAGCAGTACTTC.

This chain links TRBV27 with TRBJ2-5, with 7 positions matching TRBD1. Germline-derived CDR1 and CDR2 are MNHEY and SMNVEV (reference sequence). This CDR3 is 17 amino acids long. V was clipped by 0 bases and J by 5 bases; unmatched bases: 12. Here the CDR3 reads CASSLSARPTGRETQYF. DNA for the CDR3: TGTGCCAGCAGTTTATCCGCCCGTCCGACAGGGCGGGAGACCCAGTACTTC.

CDR3 amino acids: CASKGQGILKGYGYTF. In DNA, the CDR3 is TGTGCCAGCAAAGGACAGGGAATCCTGAAAGGCTATGGCTACACCTTC. The V gene is TRBV25-1, the J gene TRBJ1-2, with TRBD1 matching 8 bases. The CDR3 is made up of 16 amino acids. The V gene end was trimmed by 7 bases and the J gene end by 4 bases; junction bases not matched to a gene: 14. The germline V gene encodes CDR1 MGHDK and CDR2 SYGVNS.